The present T cell receptor beta chain was sequenced within a study of T cell repertoires in cytomegalovirus infection. Study-level background: CMV infection together with matching HLA type was indicated by public TCR beta signatures. Study-wide results and caveats: HLA-C-restricted CMV clonotypes gave the most frequent clonotype in two of eight donors.

Worth noting for this clonotype: Its antigen is unknown.

V lost 6 bases and J lost 1, with 17 bases in between. The CDR3 has 16 amino acids. Looked up from germline, CDR1 is LNHDA and CDR2 is SQIVND (reference sequence). A single record per CDR3 protein comes from TCRdb applying MiXCR to the reads. The table has roughly 760,000 distinct CDR3 sequences, 35% to 40% seen once; the top ten hold about 2.8%. The chain joins TRBV19 to TRBJ2-3; tentative D call: TRBD1 (6 bases). Source material: PBMCs. The clonotype comes from a human donor in good health (CMV status not recorded). Some clones in this sample may be carry-over from other donors' samples. This CDR3 is CASSALRSGGTDTQYF. The CDR3 nucleotides read TGTGCCAGTAGCGCCCTGAGGTCAGGGGGCACAGATACGCAGTATTTT. The whole variable domain, filled in from reference TRBV19 and TRBJ2-3, reads DGGITQSPKYLFRKEGQNVTLSCEQNLNHDAMYWYRQDPGQGLRLIYYSQIVNDFQKGDIAEGYSVSREKKESFPLTVTSAQKNPTAFYLCASSALRSGGTDTQYFGPGTRLTVL.